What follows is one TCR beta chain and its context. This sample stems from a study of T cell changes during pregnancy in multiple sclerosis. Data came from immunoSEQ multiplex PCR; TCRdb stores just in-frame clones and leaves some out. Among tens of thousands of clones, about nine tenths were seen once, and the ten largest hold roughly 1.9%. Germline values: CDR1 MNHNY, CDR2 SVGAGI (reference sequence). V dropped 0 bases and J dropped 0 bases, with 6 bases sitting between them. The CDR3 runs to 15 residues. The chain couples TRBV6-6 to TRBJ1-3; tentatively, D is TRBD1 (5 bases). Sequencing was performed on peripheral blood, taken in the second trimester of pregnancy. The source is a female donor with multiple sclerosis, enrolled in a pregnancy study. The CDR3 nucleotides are TGTGCCAGCAGTTACTCGACAGTCTCTGGAAACACCATATATTTT. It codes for CASSYSTVSGNTIYF.